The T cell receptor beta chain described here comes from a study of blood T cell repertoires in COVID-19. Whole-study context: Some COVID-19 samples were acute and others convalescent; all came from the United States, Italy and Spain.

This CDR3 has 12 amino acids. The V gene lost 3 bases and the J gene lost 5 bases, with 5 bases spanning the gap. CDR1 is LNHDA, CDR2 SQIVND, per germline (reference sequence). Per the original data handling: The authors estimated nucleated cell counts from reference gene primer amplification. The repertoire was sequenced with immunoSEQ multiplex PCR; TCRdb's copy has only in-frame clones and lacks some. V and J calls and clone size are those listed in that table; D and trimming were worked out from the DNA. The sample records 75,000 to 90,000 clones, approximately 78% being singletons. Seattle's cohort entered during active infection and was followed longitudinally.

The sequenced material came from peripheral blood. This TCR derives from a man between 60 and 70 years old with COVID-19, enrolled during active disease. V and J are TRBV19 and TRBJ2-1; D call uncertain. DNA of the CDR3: TGTGCCAGTAGTATCAGAAACAATGAGCAGTTCTTC. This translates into CASSIRNNEQFF.